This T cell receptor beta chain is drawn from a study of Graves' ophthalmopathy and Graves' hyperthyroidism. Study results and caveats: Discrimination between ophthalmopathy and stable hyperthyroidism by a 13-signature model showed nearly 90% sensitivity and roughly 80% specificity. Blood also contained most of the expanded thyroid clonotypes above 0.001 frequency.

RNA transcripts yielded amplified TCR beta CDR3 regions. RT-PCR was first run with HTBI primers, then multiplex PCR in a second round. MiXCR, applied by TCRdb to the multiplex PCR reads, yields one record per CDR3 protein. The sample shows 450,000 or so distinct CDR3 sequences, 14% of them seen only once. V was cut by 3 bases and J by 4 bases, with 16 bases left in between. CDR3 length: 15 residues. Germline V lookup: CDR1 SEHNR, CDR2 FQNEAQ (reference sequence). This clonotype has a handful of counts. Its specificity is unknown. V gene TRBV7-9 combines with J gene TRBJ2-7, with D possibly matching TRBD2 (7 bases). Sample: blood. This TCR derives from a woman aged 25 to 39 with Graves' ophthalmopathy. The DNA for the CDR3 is TGTGCCAGCAGCTTCCCCTCGGGGGGCGGATACGAGCAGTACTTC. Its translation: CASSFPSGGGYEQYF.